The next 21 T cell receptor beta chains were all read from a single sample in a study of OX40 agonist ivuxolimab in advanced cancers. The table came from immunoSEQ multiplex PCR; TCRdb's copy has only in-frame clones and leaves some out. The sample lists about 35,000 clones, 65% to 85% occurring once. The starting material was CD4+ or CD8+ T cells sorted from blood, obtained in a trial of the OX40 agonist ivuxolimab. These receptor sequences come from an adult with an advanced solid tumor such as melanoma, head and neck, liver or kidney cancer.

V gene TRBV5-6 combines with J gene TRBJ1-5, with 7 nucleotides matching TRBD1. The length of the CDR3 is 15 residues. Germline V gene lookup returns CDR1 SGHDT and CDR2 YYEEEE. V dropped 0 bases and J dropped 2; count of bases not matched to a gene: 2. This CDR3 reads CASSLGGQGNQPQHF. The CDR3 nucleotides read TGTGCCAGCAGCTTGGGAGGACAGGGCAATCAGCCCCAGCATTTT.

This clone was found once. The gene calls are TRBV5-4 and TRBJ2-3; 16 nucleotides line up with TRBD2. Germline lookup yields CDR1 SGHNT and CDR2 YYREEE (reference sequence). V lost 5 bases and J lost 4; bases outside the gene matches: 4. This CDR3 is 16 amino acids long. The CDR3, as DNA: TGTGCCAGCAGTTCCGGGACTAGCGGGAGGGCAGATACGCAGTATTTT. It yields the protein CASSSGTSGRADTQYF.

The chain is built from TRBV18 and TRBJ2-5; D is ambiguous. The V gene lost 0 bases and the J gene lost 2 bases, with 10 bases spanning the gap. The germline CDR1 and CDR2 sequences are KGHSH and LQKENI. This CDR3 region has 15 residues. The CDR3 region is CASSPPSRSQETQYF. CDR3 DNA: TGTGCCAGCTCACCACCGTCTCGTTCGCAAGAGACCCAGTACTTC.

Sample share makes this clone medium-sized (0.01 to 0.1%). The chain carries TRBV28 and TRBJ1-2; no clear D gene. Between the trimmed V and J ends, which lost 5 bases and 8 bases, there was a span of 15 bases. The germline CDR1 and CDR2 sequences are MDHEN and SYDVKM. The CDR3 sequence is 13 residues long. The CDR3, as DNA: TGTGCCAGCAGTACCTCGTCACTGATCGGCTACACCTTC. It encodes CASSTSSLIGYTF.

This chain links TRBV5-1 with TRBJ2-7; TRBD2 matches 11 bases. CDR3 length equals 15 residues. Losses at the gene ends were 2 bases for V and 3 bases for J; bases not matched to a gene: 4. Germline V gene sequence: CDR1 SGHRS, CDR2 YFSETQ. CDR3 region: CASSFFLAGGYEQYF. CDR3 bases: TGCGCCAGCAGCTTTTTTCTAGCGGGAGGCTACGAGCAGTACTTC.

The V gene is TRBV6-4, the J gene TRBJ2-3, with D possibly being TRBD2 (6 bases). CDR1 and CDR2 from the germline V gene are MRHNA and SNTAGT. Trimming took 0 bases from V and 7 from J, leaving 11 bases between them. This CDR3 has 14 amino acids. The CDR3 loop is CASSDSGGIHTQYF. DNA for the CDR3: TGTGCCAGCAGTGACTCGGGGGGAATACATACGCAGTATTTT.

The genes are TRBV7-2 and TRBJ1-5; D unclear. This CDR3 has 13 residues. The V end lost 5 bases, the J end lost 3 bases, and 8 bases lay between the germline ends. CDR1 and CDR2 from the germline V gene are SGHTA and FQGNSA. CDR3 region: CASSPFANQPQHF. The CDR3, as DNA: TGTGCCAGCAGCCCCTTCGCCAATCAGCCCCAGCATTTT.

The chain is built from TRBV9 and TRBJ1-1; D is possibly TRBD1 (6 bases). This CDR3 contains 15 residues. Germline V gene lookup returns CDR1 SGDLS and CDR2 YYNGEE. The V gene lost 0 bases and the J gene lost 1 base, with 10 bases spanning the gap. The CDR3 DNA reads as TGTGCCAGCAGCGTAGCGGGGGGCCCGAACACTGAAGCTTTCTTT. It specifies CASSVAGGPNTEAFF.

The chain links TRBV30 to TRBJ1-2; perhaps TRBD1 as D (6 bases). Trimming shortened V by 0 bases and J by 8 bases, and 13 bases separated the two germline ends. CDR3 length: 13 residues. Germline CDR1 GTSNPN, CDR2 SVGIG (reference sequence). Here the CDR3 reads CAWSVGGASGYTF. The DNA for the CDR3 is TGTGCCTGGAGTGTAGGGGGGGCGTCCGGCTACACCTTC.

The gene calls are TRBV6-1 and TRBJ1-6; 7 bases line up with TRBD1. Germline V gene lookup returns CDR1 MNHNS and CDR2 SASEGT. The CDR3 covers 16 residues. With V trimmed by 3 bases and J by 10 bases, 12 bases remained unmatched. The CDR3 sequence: CASSETTGPLGSPLHF. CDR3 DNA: TGTGCCAGCAGTGAGACGACAGGGCCCCTAGGGTCACCCCTCCACTTT.

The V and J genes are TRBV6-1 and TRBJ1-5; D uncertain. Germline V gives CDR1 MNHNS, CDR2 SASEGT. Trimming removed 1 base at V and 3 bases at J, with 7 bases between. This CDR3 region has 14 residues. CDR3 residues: CASSEGQTNQPQHF. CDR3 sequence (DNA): TGTGCCAGCAGTGAAGGGCAGACCAATCAGCCCCAGCATTTT.

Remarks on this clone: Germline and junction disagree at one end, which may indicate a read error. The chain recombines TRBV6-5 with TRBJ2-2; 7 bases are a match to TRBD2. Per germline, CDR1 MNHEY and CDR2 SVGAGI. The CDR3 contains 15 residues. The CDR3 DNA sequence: TGTGCCAGCACCTCCCCAGGGAGGGCCACCCGGGAGCTGTTTTTT. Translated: CASTSPGRATRELFF.

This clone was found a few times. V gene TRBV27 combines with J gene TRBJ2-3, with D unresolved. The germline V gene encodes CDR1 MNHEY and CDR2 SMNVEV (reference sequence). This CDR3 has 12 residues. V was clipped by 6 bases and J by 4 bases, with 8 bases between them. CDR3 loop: CASRTSADTQYF. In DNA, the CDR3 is TGTGCCAGCAGAACTTCGGCAGATACGCAGTATTTT.

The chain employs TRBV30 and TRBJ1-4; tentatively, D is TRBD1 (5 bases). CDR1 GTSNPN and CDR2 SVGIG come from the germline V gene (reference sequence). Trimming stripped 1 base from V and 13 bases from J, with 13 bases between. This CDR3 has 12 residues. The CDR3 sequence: CAWSGKGVSLFF. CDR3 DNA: TGTGCCTGGAGTGGAAAAGGGGTTTCACTGTTTTTT.

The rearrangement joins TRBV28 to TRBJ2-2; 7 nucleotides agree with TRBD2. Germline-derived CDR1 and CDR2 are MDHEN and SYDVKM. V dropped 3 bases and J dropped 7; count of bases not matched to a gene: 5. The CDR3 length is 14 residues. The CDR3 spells CASSFVGRNGELFF. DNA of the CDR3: TGTGCCAGCAGTTTTGTCGGGAGGAACGGGGAGCTGTTTTTT.

The CDR3 reads CASSLEATQGAFF. CDR3 DNA sequence: TGTGCCAGCAGCTTGGAGGCGACTCAGGGGGCTTTCTTT. The gene calls are TRBV5-5 and TRBJ1-1; TRBD1 might be the D (6 bases). Germline V gene lookup returns CDR1 SGHKS and CDR2 YYEKEE (reference sequence). V lost 0 bases to trimming and J lost 11 bases, with 14 bases between them. The CDR3 totals 13 residues.

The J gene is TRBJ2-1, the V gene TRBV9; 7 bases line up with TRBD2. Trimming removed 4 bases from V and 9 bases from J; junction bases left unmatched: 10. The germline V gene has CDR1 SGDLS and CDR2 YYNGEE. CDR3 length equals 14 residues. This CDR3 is CASSPRWVAGEQFF. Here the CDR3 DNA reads TGTGCCAGCAGCCCCCGTTGGGTAGCGGGTGAGCAGTTCTTC.

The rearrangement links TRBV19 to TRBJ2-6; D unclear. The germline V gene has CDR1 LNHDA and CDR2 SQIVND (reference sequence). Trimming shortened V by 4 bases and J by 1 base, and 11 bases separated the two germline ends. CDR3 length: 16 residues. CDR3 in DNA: TGTGCCAGTAGTACCCTTCTCCCGTCTGGGGCCAACGTCCTGACTTTC. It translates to CASSTLLPSGANVLTF.

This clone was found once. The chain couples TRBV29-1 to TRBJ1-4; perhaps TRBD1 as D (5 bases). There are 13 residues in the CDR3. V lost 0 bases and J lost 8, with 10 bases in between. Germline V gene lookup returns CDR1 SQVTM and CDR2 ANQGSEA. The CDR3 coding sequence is TGCAGCGTTGAAGATCCAGGGAGGGAAAAACTGTTTTTT. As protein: CSVEDPGREKLFF.

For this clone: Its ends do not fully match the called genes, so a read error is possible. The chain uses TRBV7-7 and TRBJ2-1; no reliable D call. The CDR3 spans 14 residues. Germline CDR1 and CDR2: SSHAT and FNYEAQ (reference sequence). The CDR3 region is CASSLGLQYNEQFF. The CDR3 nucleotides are TGTGCTAGCAGCTTGGGCTTACAGTACAATGAGCAGTTCTTC.

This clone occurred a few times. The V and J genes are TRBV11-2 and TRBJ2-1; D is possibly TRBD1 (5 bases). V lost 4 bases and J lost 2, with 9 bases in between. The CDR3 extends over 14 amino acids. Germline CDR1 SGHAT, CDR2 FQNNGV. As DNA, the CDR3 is TGTGCCAGCAGCTCAGGGTCGGCCTACAATGAGCAGTTCTTC. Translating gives CASSSGSAYNEQFF.